The next 8 T cell receptor beta chains were all read from a single sample in a study of post-analysis software for immune sequencing data. Overall study results and limits: Relative to controls, patients had about five TRBV segments at higher frequency, with TRBV5-6, TRBV5-1 and TRBV20-1 among these.

Their specific antigens are unknown. Sequencing libraries made from TCR beta cDNA carried unique molecular identifiers. TCRdb reanalysed the PCR reads using MiXCR and keeps one entry per CDR3 protein. The sample has approximately 660,000 distinct CDR3 sequences; 55% to 60% are singletons. Sequenced material: blood. These receptors were collected from a girl under 10 years old with multiple sclerosis.

The chain has TRBV4-1 and TRBJ2-4; D may be TRBD1 (5 bases). CDR1 is MGHRA and CDR2 is YSYEKL in the germline V gene. The V end lost 5 bases, the J end lost 0 bases, and 14 bases lay between the germline ends. The CDR3 is 16 residues long. CDR3 nucleotide sequence: TGCGCCAGCAGCGCCGTTCCAGGGCTAGCCAAAAACATTCAGTACTTC. Residues: CASSAVPGLAKNIQYF.

This clonotype was observed a handful of times. The gene calls are TRBV27 and TRBJ1-2; 7 nucleotides agree with TRBD1. The V gene's germline CDR1 is MNHEY and CDR2 SMNVEV (reference sequence). This CDR3 is built from 16 residues. Trimming took 2 bases from V and 2 from J; bases not matched to a gene: 8. The CDR3 DNA follows: TGTGCCAGCAGTTTAATGGCAGGGGGAAACAACTATGGCTACACCTTC. Its protein is CASSLMAGGNNYGYTF.

The count of this clonotype is one. CDR3 protein: CASSLERTRTDTQYF. The CDR3 coding sequence is TGCGCCAGCAGCTTGGAACGGACTCGCACAGATACGCAGTATTTT. The rearrangement uses TRBV5-1 and TRBJ2-3; D possibly corresponds to TRBD2 (5 bases). The germline V gene has CDR1 SGHRS and CDR2 YFSETQ. Trimming left V 0 bases short and J 1 base short, with 9 bases between. The length of the CDR3 is 15 residues. The variable domain in full, completed from reference TRBV5-1 and TRBJ2-3, reads KAGVTQTPRYLIKTRGQQVTLSCSPISGHRSVSWYQQTPGQGLQFLFEYFSETQRNKGNFPGRFSGRQFSNSRSEMNVSTLELGDSALYLCASSLERTRTDTQYFGPGTRLTVL.

This chain uses TRBV7-2 with TRBJ1-2; possible D gene TRBD1, 6 bases. The V gene's germline CDR1 is SGHTA and CDR2 FQGNSA. The V end lost 1 base, the J end lost 8 bases, and 17 bases lay between the germline ends. The CDR3 loop spans 15 amino acids. DNA of the CDR3: TGTGCCAGCAGCTTAGTGAGGGGGATATCTATAGGCTACACCTTC. This translates into CASSLVRGISIGYTF.

A few counts support this clonotype. The rearrangement joins TRBV6-2 or TRBV6-3 to TRBJ2-4, with 8 bases matching TRBD2. The CDR3 has 17 amino acids. Germline V CDR1 and CDR2: MNHEY, SVGEGT. The trim removed 2 bases at V and 0 bases at J, leaving 6 bases unmatched. CDR3 loop: CASSYHGLAVAKNIQYF. DNA of the CDR3: TGTGCCAGCAGTTACCATGGACTAGCTGTAGCCAAAAACATTCAGTACTTC.

The chain carries TRBV12-3 or TRBV12-4 and TRBJ2-2; TRBD2 matches 9 bases. V lost 8 bases to trimming and J lost 2 bases; unmatched junction nucleotides: 15. The CDR3 totals 18 residues. Here the CDR3 reads CASRLDFTLAGNTGELFF. CDR3 sequence (DNA): TGTGCCAGCCGCCTTGATTTCACACTAGCGGGCAACACCGGGGAGCTGTTTTTT.

The chain carries TRBV7-6 and TRBJ2-1, with TRBD1 matching over 8 bases. Germline assignment: CDR1 SGHVS and CDR2 FNYEAQ. The CDR3 runs 16 residues. The junction had 8 bases not matched to a gene; V was cut back by 5 bases and J by 2 bases. In nucleotides, the CDR3 is TGTGCCAGCAGCCCTAGACCGACAGGGGCCTACAATGAGCAGTTCTTC. It yields the protein CASSPRPTGAYNEQFF.

The V and J genes are TRBV19 and TRBJ1-1; the D gene is possibly TRBD1 (5 bases). The CDR3 spans 13 residues. CDR1 LNHDA and CDR2 SQIVND come from the germline V gene (reference sequence). The germline V and J ends were trimmed by 5 bases and 6 bases, with 13 bases remaining between them. The CDR3 protein is CASSSQGNPEAFF. CDR3 DNA sequence: TGTGCCAGTAGTTCCCAGGGAAACCCTGAAGCTTTCTTT.